The 5 T cell receptor beta chains below all came from one sample that was sequenced in a study of cytomegalovirus exposure and HLA in healthy donors. It was with 60 Vbeta and 13 Jbeta primers that the PCR ran. The assay was immunoSEQ multiplex PCR, and TCRdb's table has in-frame clones only and misses some. Of 150,000 to 200,000 clones listed, around 78% were seen once; the top ten hold roughly 3%. Sequenced sample: PBMCs. Receptor source: a woman aged 40 to 49 in good health and CMV-seronegative.

In DNA form, the CDR3 reads TGTGCCAGCAGCGTAGCGGCAGGGCTAGGGGTGGACACTGAAGCTTTCTTT. Amino acid sequence: CASSVAAGLGVDTEAFF. The genes are TRBV9 and TRBJ1-1, with a tentative D call TRBD1 (5 bases). Trimming left V 0 bases short and J 3 bases short, with 18 bases between. The CDR3 is 17 amino acids. In germline, CDR1 is SGDLS, CDR2 YYNGEE. Full variable domain (rest looked up from reference TRBV9 and TRBJ1-1): DSGVTQTPKHLITATGQRVTLRCSPRSGDLSVYWYQQSLDQGLQFLIQYYNGEERAKGNILERFSAQQFPDLHSELNLSSLELGDSALYFCASSVAAGLGVDTEAFFGQGTRLTVV.

The rearrangement joins TRBV5-1 to TRBJ1-2; 7 bases are shared with TRBD1. From germline, CDR1 is SGHRS and CDR2 YFSETQ. CDR3 length: 14 amino acids. With V trimmed by 4 bases and J by 5 bases, 8 bases remained unmatched. CDR3 amino acids: CASSPGTASYGYTF. The CDR3 region has the DNA TGCGCCAGCAGCCCTGGGACAGCTTCATATGGCTACACCTTC. Using reference TRBV5-1 and TRBJ1-2 for the parts outside the CDR3, the full variable domain is KAGVTQTPRYLIKTRGQQVTLSCSPISGHRSVSWYQQTPGQGLQFLFEYFSETQRNKGNFPGRFSGRQFSNSRSEMNVSTLELGDSALYLCASSPGTASYGYTFGSGTRLTVV.

V and J are TRBV11-2 and TRBJ1-1; D is perhaps TRBD1 (6 bases). Trimming cost V 0 bases and J 0 bases, with 11 bases left between them. The germline V gene encodes CDR1 SGHAT and CDR2 FQNNGV. The CDR3 is 16 amino acids. The CDR3 protein is CASSLDPGALNTEAFF. The DNA of the CDR3 is TGTGCCAGCAGCTTAGACCCAGGGGCTTTGAACACTGAAGCTTTCTTT.

V is TRBV18 and J is TRBJ1-2; D not certain. Germline CDR1 is KGHSH and CDR2 is LQKENI. Trimming removed 1 base from V and 2 bases from J, with 17 bases in between. This CDR3 comprises 17 residues. The DNA for the CDR3 is TGTGCCAGCTCACCACTAATTTCTTTTGGAGCGAACTATGGCTACACCTTC. This codes for CASSPLISFGANYGYTF.

The rearrangement links TRBV6-5 to TRBJ2-5; D not certain. Matching the DNA end better, TRBJ2-7 makes the J call doubtful. The germline V gene has CDR1 MNHEY and CDR2 SVGAGI. This CDR3 is 13 amino acids long. CDR3 DNA sequence: TGTGCCAGCAGTCAACAGTATTCCTACGAGCAGTACTTC. Amino acids: CASSQQYSYEQYF.